This section outlines one T cell receptor beta chain sequence together with its context. Its antigen is undetermined. This entry is derived from a study of OX40 agonist ivuxolimab in advanced cancers. Study details: Intravenous ivuxolimab at 0.01 to 10 mg/kg was given to patients every 2 weeks. Melanoma, hepatocellular carcinoma, head and neck or renal cell cancer occurred in dose-escalation patients.

Assay used: immunoSEQ multiplex PCR; TCRdb lists only in-frame clones, some missing. Of approximately 12,000 clones in the sample, roughly 80% were seen once. The study's findings and limits: Both CD4+ and CD8+ T cell populations in blood had undergone clonal expansion by week 6 at 0.1 to 3.0 mg/kg.

The material was CD4+ or CD8+ T cells sorted from blood, obtained in a trial of the OX40 agonist ivuxolimab. The source of this sequence is an adult with an advanced solid tumor such as melanoma, head and neck, liver or kidney cancer.

In nucleotides, the CDR3 is TGTGCCGCCTACCGGGACCCAAACTATGGCTACACCTTC. Residues: CAAYRDPNYGYTF. The rearrangement joins TRBV7-9 to TRBJ1-2, with D perhaps matching TRBD1 (5 bases). The CDR3 runs 13 residues. The V end was cut by 11 bases, the J end by 2 bases, with 15 bases between. CDR1 is SEHNR and CDR2 is FQNEAQ in the germline V gene (reference sequence).